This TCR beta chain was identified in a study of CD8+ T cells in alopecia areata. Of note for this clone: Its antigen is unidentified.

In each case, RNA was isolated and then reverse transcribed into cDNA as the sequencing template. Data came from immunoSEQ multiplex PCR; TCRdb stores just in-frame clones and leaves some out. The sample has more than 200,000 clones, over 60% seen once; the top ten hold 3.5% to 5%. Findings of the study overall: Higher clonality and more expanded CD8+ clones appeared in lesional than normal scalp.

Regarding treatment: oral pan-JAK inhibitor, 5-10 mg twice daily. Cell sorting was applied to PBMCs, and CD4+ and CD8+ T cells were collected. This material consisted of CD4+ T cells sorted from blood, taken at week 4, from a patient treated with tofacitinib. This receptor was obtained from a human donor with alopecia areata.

The CDR3: CASRTYGRLETQYF. The CDR3 DNA reads as TGTGCCAGCCGGACTTACGGTCGTTTGGAGACCCAGTACTTC. J is TRBJ2-5 and V is TRBV5-6, with TRBD2 as a possible D gene (5 bases). The CDR3 contains 14 residues. CDR1 is SGHDT and CDR2 is YYEEEE in the germline V gene. V was clipped by 7 bases and J by 5 bases, with 18 bases between them.